What follows are 18 T cell receptor beta chains derived from one specimen sequenced in a study of PD-L1 blockade in urothelial cancer (dated by TCRdb to about 2017). The library was obtained by the immunoSEQ multiplex PCR assay. TCRdb re-hosts the immuneACCESS table, in-frame sequences only. Its copies lack some clones; in the studies checked, an unresolved V gene accounts for under half of them, and the cause for the rest is not known. The sample records 30,000 to 40,000 clones, 84% of which are singletons. The ten largest clones take up 15% to 17% of the sample. Per the publication, the time point label means: pretreatment peripheral blood. The specimen was PBMCs, collected around atezolizumab (anti-PD-L1) treatment. These receptors originate from a man in his sixties with urothelial cancer.

J is TRBJ1-3 and V is TRBV27; 7 nucleotides align to TRBD1. Germline V lookup: CDR1 MNHEY, CDR2 SMNVEV (reference sequence). V dropped 8 bases and J dropped 4; count of bases not matched to a gene: 8. This CDR3 contains 14 residues. The CDR3 loop reads CASAEGATGNTIYF. The CDR3 bases are TGTGCCAGCGCCGAGGGGGCAACGGGAAACACCATATATTTT.

The chain uses TRBV18 and TRBJ1-1; 7 bases are a match to TRBD1. V was clipped by 2 bases and J by 3 bases; unmatched bases: 6. This CDR3 is built from 15 residues. Germline V lookup: CDR1 KGHSH, CDR2 LQKENI. For the CDR3, the DNA is TGTGCCAGCTCACCAACAGGGGCTAGGGACACTGAAGCTTTCTTT. It codes for CASSPTGARDTEAFF.

This clone appeared a single time. The J gene is TRBJ1-1, the V gene TRBV9; D call uncertain. Per the germline V gene, CDR1 is SGDLS and CDR2 is YYNGEE. Trimming took 3 bases from V and 1 from J, leaving 10 bases between them. CDR3 length: 14 residues. Here the CDR3 reads CASSAWAGNTEAFF. The DNA of the CDR3 is TGTGCCAGCAGCGCTTGGGCAGGGAACACTGAAGCTTTCTTT.

The gene calls are TRBV29-1 and TRBJ2-7, with 10 positions matching TRBD1. This CDR3 contains 13 residues. The V segment lost 2 bases and the J segment 7 bases; nucleotides outside the gene matches: 5. Germline V gene sequence: CDR1 SQVTM, CDR2 ANQGSEA. The CDR3 region has the DNA TGCAGCGTTGAAAGACAGGGGGCAGGGGAGCAGTACTTC. As protein: CSVERQGAGEQYF.

The sample holds a few counts of this clone. The V call is TRBV7-3, the J call TRBJ1-1; no clear D gene. Trimming removed 0 bases at V and 11 bases at J, with 16 bases between. The CDR3 has 14 amino acids. The germline V gene encodes CDR1 SGHTA and CDR2 FQGTGA. The DNA for the CDR3 is TGTGCCAGCAGCTTAACGGGGTCTAGGGCGGGGGCTTTCTTT. This gives the protein CASSLTGSRAGAFF.

The chain carries TRBV6-1 and TRBJ1-1; possibly TRBD1 for D (6 bases). CDR3 length: 13 amino acids. Trimming pared 2 bases from V and 10 bases from J, leaving 14 bases between. CDR1 and CDR2 from the germline V gene are MNHNS and SASEGT. The CDR3 reads CASSEFPDSRAFF. DNA of the CDR3: TGTGCCAGCAGTGAATTTCCGGACAGTCGAGCTTTCTTT.

The chain has TRBV19 and TRBJ1-2; TRBD1 aligns across 8 bases. V trimming: 4 bases; J trimming: 4 bases; junction bases outside the gene matches: 5. This CDR3 is 14 amino acids long. Germline V gene sequence: CDR1 LNHDA, CDR2 SQIVND (reference sequence). DNA of the CDR3: TGTGCCAGTAGTACCCGGGACAGGATCTATGGCTACACCTTC. Translated: CASSTRDRIYGYTF.

The chain carries TRBV19 and TRBJ2-6, with TRBD1 identical over 7 bases. Germline CDR1 and CDR2: LNHDA and SQIVND (reference sequence). CDR3 length: 13 residues. The V gene end was trimmed by 8 bases and the J gene end by 2 bases; junction bases not matched to a gene: 0. The CDR3 spells CASGTAGANVLTF. CDR3 DNA sequence: TGTGCCAGTGGGACAGCTGGGGCCAACGTCCTGACTTTC.

This chain connects TRBV7-2 to TRBJ2-7; 7 bases line up with TRBD2. This CDR3 comprises 15 residues. The germline V gene encodes CDR1 SGHTA and CDR2 FQGNSA. J lost 4 bases, V lost 1 base, and 7 bases had no gene match. The CDR3 sequence: CASSLVAGAGYEQYF. CDR3 DNA: TGTGCCAGCAGCTTAGTGGCGGGAGCGGGGTACGAGCAGTACTTC. The full variable domain, in which reference TRBV7-2 and TRBJ2-7 provide the parts outside the CDR3, is GAGVSQSPSNKVTEKGKDVELRCDPISGHTALYWYRQSLGQGLEFLIYFQGNSAPDKSGLPSDRFSAERTGGSVSTLTIQRTQQEDSAVYLCASSLVAGAGYEQYFGPGTRLTVT.

The rearrangement joins TRBV7-3 to TRBJ2-1; D is perhaps TRBD2 (5 bases). Germline V gives CDR1 SGHTA, CDR2 FQGTGA. Trimming shortened V by 4 bases and J by 9 bases, and 10 bases separated the two germline ends. The CDR3 has 12 amino acids. The CDR3 nucleotides read TGTGCCAGCAGCTCCTTACGGGGTGAGCAGTTCTTC. Encoded protein: CASSSLRGEQFF.

The chain links TRBV5-6 to TRBJ1-1; a possible D gene is TRBD1 (5 bases). V gave up 3 bases and J gave up 4 bases, with 16 bases separating them. The CDR3 covers 15 residues. Looked up from germline, CDR1 is SGHDT and CDR2 is YYEEEE. The CDR3 protein is CASSWDGRGSTEAFF. The CDR3 DNA reads as TGTGCCAGCAGCTGGGATGGGAGGGGCTCCACTGAAGCTTTCTTT. The entire variable domain, with the rest obtained from reference TRBV5-6 and TRBJ1-1, is as follows: DAGVTQSPTHLIKTRGQQVTLRCSPKSGHDTVSWYQQALGQGPQFIFQYYEEEERQRGNFPDRFSGHQFPNYSSELNVNALLLGDSALYLCASSWDGRGSTEAFFGQGTRLTVV.

J is TRBJ2-3 and V is TRBV28; 9 nucleotides line up with TRBD2. CDR1 and CDR2 (germline): MDHEN, SYDVKM. This CDR3 has 16 amino acids. J was trimmed by 5 bases and V by 5 bases; bases with no gene match: 11. The CDR3 sequence is CASSRFIAGDLDTQYF. The CDR3 nucleotides are TGTGCCAGCAGTCGATTCATAGCGGGAGATCTAGATACGCAGTATTTT.

The V and J genes are TRBV11-2 and TRBJ2-3; 7 bases agree with TRBD1. The CDR3 runs 17 residues. The germline gives CDR1 SGHAT, CDR2 FQNNGV. The junction had 16 bases not matched to a gene; V was cut back by 0 bases and J by 10 bases. The CDR3 sequence is CASSLEGTAHIDLAQYF. The CDR3 nucleotides read TGTGCCAGCAGCTTAGAAGGGACAGCCCACATTGATTTGGCGCAGTATTTT.

The chain joins TRBV5-1 to TRBJ2-7; D ambiguous. Per the germline V gene, CDR1 is SGHRS and CDR2 is YFSETQ. The CDR3 totals 13 residues. The V end lost 2 bases, the J end lost 2 bases, and 8 bases lay between the germline ends. CDR3 nucleotides: TGCGCCAGCAGCTTAACAGTTACCTACGAGCAGTACTTC. Translating it yields CASSLTVTYEQYF.

The chain has TRBV7-9 and TRBJ1-2, with D tentatively TRBD1 (6 bases). Per the germline V gene, CDR1 is SEHNR and CDR2 is FQNEAQ (reference sequence). The CDR3 has 17 residues. V shed 1 base and J shed 0 bases, with 15 bases lying between them. CDR3 sequence reads: CASSLVVGASPNYGYTF. The CDR3 nucleotides read TGTGCCAGCAGCTTAGTAGTGGGGGCAAGTCCTAACTATGGCTACACCTTC. Variable domain in full (rest from reference TRBV7-9 and TRBJ1-2): DTGVSQNPRHKITKRGQNVTFRCDPISEHNRLYWYRQTLGQGPEFLTYFQNEAQLEKSRLLSDRFSAERPKGSFSTLEIQRTEQGDSAMYLCASSLVVGASPNYGYTFGSGTRLTVV.

V is TRBV7-9 and J is TRBJ1-1; 7 bases line up with TRBD1. Germline loops: CDR1 SEHNR, CDR2 FQNEAQ (reference sequence). V gave up 6 bases and J gave up 5 bases; unmatched junction bases: 21. The CDR3 spans 18 residues. CDR3 amino acids: CASRLRSGQARERTEAFF. CDR3 DNA sequence: TGTGCCAGCAGATTAAGGTCCGGACAGGCAAGAGAACGGACTGAAGCTTTCTTT.

The chain employs TRBV6-4 and TRBJ2-3; 11 bases are a match to TRBD2. Per the germline V gene, CDR1 is MRHNA and CDR2 is SNTAGT. V shed 4 bases, J shed 5 bases, and the junction held 5 bases outside the gene matches. This CDR3 comprises 15 residues. The CDR3 is CASSVTSGRRDTQYF. The CDR3 region has the DNA TGTGCCAGCAGTGTAACTAGCGGGAGAAGAGATACGCAGTATTTT.

The chain joins TRBV6-1 to TRBJ2-3; 8 bases match TRBD1. The germline CDR1 and CDR2 sequences are MNHNS and SASEGT. The CDR3 consists of 13 residues. The junction had 0 bases not matched to a gene; V was cut back by 6 bases and J by 1 base. DNA for the CDR3: TGTGCCAGCAGGGGACAGGGCACAGATACGCAGTATTTT. Its protein product is CASRGQGTDTQYF.